This T cell receptor (beta chain) originates from a study of OX40 agonist ivuxolimab in advanced cancers. Study in general: Ivuxolimab was delivered to patients intravenously every 2 weeks at doses spanning 0.01 to 10 mg/kg. Dose-escalation patients' cancers were hepatocellular carcinoma, melanoma, renal cell or head and neck cancer. Partial responses were achieved by three patients: one hepatocellular carcinoma, two cutaneous melanoma. Whole-study findings and limits: Among the lowest peripheral clonal expansion occurred in 0.1-3.0 mg/kg partial responders.

To note about this clone: Its antigen is as yet unknown.

The protocol was immunoSEQ multiplex PCR, while the TCRdb copy is restricted to in-frame clones and leaves out a portion. The sample includes 83,000 or so clones, around 80% of them seen just once. Trimming removed 7 bases from V and 1 base from J; junction bases left unmatched: 3. The CDR3 is made up of 13 amino acids. CDR1 is MNHNS and CDR2 is SASEGT in the germline V gene. Sequencing used CD4+ or CD8+ T cells sorted from blood, obtained in a trial of the OX40 agonist ivuxolimab. This TCR was recovered from an adult with an advanced solid tumor such as melanoma, head and neck, liver or kidney cancer. The rearrangement joins TRBV6-1 to TRBJ1-1, with 7 bases lining up with TRBD1. The CDR3 loop reads CASTRQGNTEAFF. CDR3 nucleotide sequence: TGTGCCAGCACCAGACAGGGGAACACTGAAGCTTTCTTT.